This T cell receptor beta chain was recorded in a study of CD8 T cells in ankylosing spondylitis. From the 5' RACE reads, TCRdb called clonotypes with MiXCR, one entry per CDR3 protein. The data hold approximately 150,000 distinct CDR3 sequences, with 25% to 35% observed a single time. Germline lookup yields CDR1 SQVTM and CDR2 ANQGSEA. The CDR3 spans 15 residues. With V trimmed by 4 bases and J by 0 bases, 9 bases remained unmatched. The sequence was collected from a male donor with ankylosing spondylitis. The chain uses TRBV29-1 and TRBJ2-7; TRBD2 aligns across 7 bases. The material sequenced was synovial fluid, either unsorted or a sorted T cell fraction (not recorded which). The CDR3 bases are TGCAGCGTTGCTGGGGCTAGCGGAGTCTCCTACGAGCAGTACTTC. It encodes CSVAGASGVSYEQYF.